This TCR beta chain was sequenced during a study of shared clonotypes between healthy human individuals. At a deep level, the assay was run. Only in-frame clones appear in the TCRdb table, and some are missing; sequencing was by immunoSEQ multiplex PCR. The sample has roughly 170,000 clones, 65% to 80% seen once. Note on this clone: Its antigen is not identified.

CDR3 size: 16 residues. After removal of 1 base from V and 3 bases from J, the junction contained 6 bases not matched to a gene. Germline V lookup: CDR1 SGHVS, CDR2 FQNEAQ. Notes on the study in general: Rarefaction indicated that sorted-subset sequencing remained incomplete although depth was large. Some clonotypes were shared by all four sorted-subset donors, while others were not shared. The non-shared ones had lower generation probabilities than the shared ones. Only blood was sampled; tissue repertoires likely differ.

The source of this sequence is a man aged 30 to 45 in good health. The sequencing input was memory CD4+ T cells sorted from blood. The subset is: CD45RA-negative fraction. V and J are TRBV7-8 and TRBJ1-2; 9 positions match TRBD1. CDR3 region: CASSLVRTGVDYGYTF. CDR3 DNA sequence: TGTGCCAGCAGCTTAGTACGGACAGGGGTGGACTATGGCTACACCTTC.